The clone carrying this TCR beta chain appeared many times. Profiling relied on immunoSEQ multiplex PCR, and the TCRdb table lists in-frame clones only, not all of them. The sample shows under 250,000 clones, 65% to 90% of them seen only once. Recruits, aged roughly 18 to 89 years, lived in 20 to 30 US areas. Assignment of participants to cohorts was predicated upon participant-reported clinical history. These data belong to a study of blood T cell repertoires in COVID-19. Across the study: COVID-19 samples from acute and convalescent phases originated in the United States, Italy and Spain. The analysed material was cDNA or gDNA that came from T cells, B-cell-depleted T cells, or PBMCs.

This CDR3 comprises 16 residues. The germline gives CDR1 SGDLS, CDR2 YYNGEE. After removal of 0 bases from V and 6 bases from J, the junction contained 5 bases not matched to a gene. This TCR came from a woman aged 50 to 60 with acute COVID-19. The source material was PBMCs or T cells enriched from blood (not recorded which). This chain joins TRBV9 and TRBJ1-5; the match to TRBD1 covers 11 bases. In nucleotides, the CDR3 is TGTGCCAGCAGCGTAGGGACAGGGGGCGGAGGTCAGCCCCAGCATTTT. This codes for CASSVGTGGGGQPQHF.